This T cell receptor beta chain was retrieved from a study of blood T cell repertoires in COVID-19. Study-level information: Sources were T cells, B-cell-depleted T cells, or PBMCs; the material itself was cDNA or gDNA.

Under the authors' procedure: Cell counts per sample came from amplifying reference gene primers. Clones were read by immunoSEQ multiplex PCR, and TCRdb kept only the in-frame ones, dropping some. V, J and clone size are those of that table, while D and trimming were read from the DNA. The sample records about 290,000 clones, around 89% being singletons. This clonotype was obtained from a middle-aged man with acute or convalescent COVID-19. The sequenced sample was peripheral blood.

The CDR3, as DNA: TGCGCCAGCAGCCACGGGAACTCCTACAATGAGCAGTTCTTC. This gives the protein CASSHGNSYNEQFF. The J gene is TRBJ2-1, the V gene TRBV4-1; D may be TRBD2 (5 bases). The length of the CDR3 is 14 residues. V lost 3 bases, J lost 0 bases, and 6 bases lay in between. Germline V gene lookup returns CDR1 MGHRA and CDR2 YSYEKL.